One sample yielded the 29 T cell receptor beta chains listed below, sequenced in a study of control samples from healthy donors and cancer patients. The protocol was immunoSEQ multiplex PCR, while the TCRdb copy is restricted to in-frame clones and leaves out a portion. The profile shows about 79,000 clones, 90% to 95% of them singletons. Sequencing input: PBMCs. These TCRs come from a woman in her forties with lung cancer.

The chain carries TRBV28 and TRBJ1-2, with unresolved D. Trimming took 8 bases from V and 2 from J, leaving 6 bases between them. The CDR3 runs to 11 residues. The germline CDR1 and CDR2 sequences are MDHEN and SYDVKM. This CDR3 is CASAGNYGYTF. The CDR3 DNA reads TGTGCCAGCGCGGGGAACTATGGCTACACCTTC.

This clone was counted once. V is TRBV19 and J is TRBJ1-2; a weak D match, TRBD1 (5 bases). CDR3 length: 11 amino acids. Germline V gene sequence: CDR1 LNHDA, CDR2 SQIVND (reference sequence). V was clipped by 11 bases and J by 6 bases, with 13 bases between them. The CDR3 DNA sequence: TGTGCCGGGTCCGGGGGGGATGGCTACACCTTC. Protein: CAGSGGDGYTF.

The V call is TRBV2, the J call TRBJ1-4; unclear D gene. The germline V gene has CDR1 SNHLY and CDR2 FYNNEI. Trimming pared 5 bases from V and 8 bases from J, leaving 9 bases between. This CDR3 has 12 residues. DNA of the CDR3: TGTGCCAGCAGTTCCGTCGGCGAAAAACTGTTTTTT. Residues: CASSSVGEKLFF.

V gene TRBV28 combines with J gene TRBJ1-5; 7 bases match TRBD1. Germline-derived CDR1 and CDR2 are MDHEN and SYDVKM. The CDR3 covers 17 residues. V lost 2 bases, J lost 1 base, and 8 bases stayed unmatched. The CDR3 region has the DNA TGTGCCAGCAGTTTAGGACAGGAGGAAGGGAGCAATCAGCCCCAGCATTTT. It encodes CASSLGQEEGSNQPQHF.

This clone showed up just once. This chain links TRBV24-1 with TRBJ1-6, with a tentative D call TRBD1 (5 bases). The CDR3 consists of 15 residues. V dropped 5 bases and J dropped 9 bases, with 16 bases sitting between them. Germline V CDR1 and CDR2: KGHDR, SFDVKD. CDR3 DNA: TGTGCCACCAGTGCGGGAATCAGCGGGGGTTCACCCCTCCACTTT. It encodes CATSAGISGGSPLHF.

This chain links TRBV7-9 with TRBJ1-4; D might be TRBD1 (6 bases). Germline V gene data show CDR1 as SEHNR and CDR2 as FQNEAQ (reference sequence). V was trimmed by 2 bases and J by 7 bases, leaving 14 bases between them. The CDR3 totals 15 residues. DNA of the CDR3: TGTGCCAGCAGCTTAAAGGGGGGTTTGGGTGAAAAACTGTTTTTT. It codes for CASSLKGGLGEKLFF. The whole variable domain, filled in from reference TRBV7-9 and TRBJ1-4, reads DTGVSQNPRHKITKRGQNVTFRCDPISEHNRLYWYRQTLGQGPEFLTYFQNEAQLEKSRLLSDRFSAERPKGSFSTLEIQRTEQGDSAMYLCASSLKGGLGEKLFFGSGTQLSVL.

The chain combines TRBV20-1 with TRBJ1-5; D gene ambiguous. Trimming stripped 3 bases from V and 4 bases from J, with 7 bases between. The CDR3 sequence is 12 residues long. Looked up from germline, CDR1 is DFQATT and CDR2 is SNEGSKA (reference sequence). The chain's CDR3 is CSASMGNQPQHF. CDR3 coding DNA: TGCAGTGCTAGTATGGGGAATCAGCCCCAGCATTTT.

The chain links TRBV4-2 to TRBJ2-7; tentative D call: TRBD2 (5 bases). Trimming pared 4 bases from V and 3 bases from J, leaving 16 bases between. Germline V gives CDR1 LGHNA, CDR2 YNFKEQ. This CDR3 region has 15 residues. In nucleotides, the CDR3 is TGTGCCAGCAGCCCATATTCGGGGTCCGACTACGAGCAGTACTTC. Protein product: CASSPYSGSDYEQYF.

The rearrangement joins TRBV6-4 to TRBJ1-1, with D possibly matching TRBD1 (6 bases). Germline V gene data show CDR1 as MRHNA and CDR2 as SNTAGT. There are 16 residues in the CDR3. V was shortened by 6 bases and J by 4 bases, with 21 bases between the two germline ends. The CDR3 nucleotides read TGTGCCAGCAGCCCGGTGGGGGGGCCGGGGGGCACTGAAGCTTTCTTT. Translating gives CASSPVGGPGGTEAFF.

The chain links TRBV11-2 to TRBJ2-5; a weak D match, TRBD2 (5 bases). V shed 4 bases and J shed 2 bases, with 17 bases lying between them. Germline V gene sequence: CDR1 SGHAT, CDR2 FQNNGV. CDR3 length: 16 amino acids. The CDR3 protein is CASSYPRDIKQETQYF. The CDR3 nucleotides are TGTGCCAGCAGCTATCCCCGGGATATAAAACAAGAGACCCAGTACTTC.

CDR3 coding DNA: TGTGCCAGCAGTGAATCCACCGGGACAGGGAATCGGAAAGCTTTCTTT. Amino acids: CASSESTGTGNRKAFF. This sequence joins TRBV25-1 and TRBJ1-1, with TRBD1 matching over 9 bases. The CDR3 totals 16 residues. V gave up 1 base and J gave up 9 bases; unmatched junction bases: 12. Looked up from germline, CDR1 is MGHDK and CDR2 is SYGVNS.

The chain employs TRBV7-9 and TRBJ2-1; 7 nucleotides align to TRBD1. The junction had 8 bases not matched to a gene; V was cut back by 6 bases and J by 12 bases. CDR1 is SEHNR, CDR2 FQNEAQ, per germline (reference sequence). The CDR3 is made up of 12 amino acids. The CDR3 region is CASRDDRAGQFF. The CDR3 nucleotides read TGTGCCAGCAGAGATGACAGGGCTGGGCAGTTCTTC.

The V call is TRBV5-1, the J call TRBJ2-5; no clear D gene. Deletions cut 4 bases from V and 5 bases from J, with 21 bases between. The CDR3 is 16 residues long. Germline V gene lookup returns CDR1 SGHRS and CDR2 YFSETQ. Written as DNA, the CDR3 is TGCGCCAGCAGCCCTTCTCCGGCAGATGTTGCCGAGACCCAGTACTTC. It encodes CASSPSPADVAETQYF.

Turning to this clone: Other DNA sequences in this sample translate to the same CDR3. This chain joins TRBV7-9 and TRBJ2-7, with D perhaps matching TRBD2 (6 bases). V lost 0 bases and J lost 4, with 7 bases in between. From germline, CDR1 is SEHNR and CDR2 FQNEAQ (reference sequence). The CDR3 is 13 amino acids. The CDR3 DNA reads as TGTGCCAGCAGCTTAGCGGGGGGTTACGAGCAGTACTTC. It codes for CASSLAGGYEQYF. Drawing the rest from reference TRBV7-9 and TRBJ2-7, the complete variable domain is DTGVSQNPRHKITKRGQNVTFRCDPISEHNRLYWYRQTLGQGPEFLTYFQNEAQLEKSRLLSDRFSAERPKGSFSTLEIQRTEQGDSAMYLCASSLAGGYEQYFGPGTRLTVT.

The V and J genes are TRBV19 and TRBJ1-1; D remains unclear. The CDR3 extends over 14 amino acids. Per the germline V gene, CDR1 is LNHDA and CDR2 is SQIVND (reference sequence). Trimming took 3 bases from V and 6 from J, leaving 14 bases between them. The CDR3 here is CASSMENLQPEAFF. The CDR3 DNA is TGTGCCAGTAGTATGGAGAATTTGCAGCCTGAAGCTTTCTTT.

This chain connects TRBV19 to TRBJ1-2; 9 nucleotides align to TRBD1. J was trimmed by 1 base and V by 7 bases; bases with no gene match: 4. The CDR3 contains 14 residues. Germline CDR1 and CDR2: LNHDA and SQIVND (reference sequence). CDR3 sequence reads: CASTPDRGNYGYTF. CDR3 DNA: TGTGCCAGTACCCCGGACAGGGGTAACTATGGCTACACCTTC.

The gene calls are TRBV5-4 and TRBJ1-2; 11 bases agree with TRBD1. The ends lost 4 bases at V and 4 bases at J; junction bases unmatched: 9. CDR3 length equals 16 residues. Germline V gene sequence: CDR1 SGHNT, CDR2 YYREEE (reference sequence). CDR3 sequence: CASSPDSGTGGYGYTF. In DNA, the CDR3 is TGTGCCAGCAGCCCGGACTCCGGGACAGGGGGCTATGGCTACACCTTC.

The genes are TRBV15 and TRBJ1-3; no clear D. Trimming left V 3 bases short and J 2 bases short, with 8 bases between. The germline gives CDR1 LNHNV, CDR2 YYDKDF (reference sequence). The CDR3 loop spans 14 amino acids. The CDR3 loop is CATSSRDTGNTIYF. Here the CDR3 DNA reads TGTGCCACCAGCAGTAGGGATACTGGAAACACCATATATTTT.

This chain uses TRBV19 with TRBJ2-1; D perhaps matches TRBD1 (6 bases). CDR3 size: 16 residues. CDR1 and CDR2 (germline): LNHDA, SQIVND (reference sequence). The V and J ends lost 5 bases and 0 bases respectively, with 14 bases between them. CDR3 protein: CASSPLDSSSYNEQFF. The CDR3 DNA reads TGTGCCAGTAGTCCTTTGGACAGTAGCTCCTACAATGAGCAGTTCTTC.

The CDR3 loop is CASSLGWVAGPSEKLFF. CDR3 DNA sequence: TGTGCCAGCAGCTTAGGCTGGGTGGCAGGCCCTTCTGAAAAACTGTTTTTT. This chain joins TRBV7-9 and TRBJ1-4; D unclear. V shed 1 base and J shed 7 bases, with 19 bases lying between them. The length of the CDR3 is 17 residues. Germline CDR1 is SEHNR and CDR2 is FQNEAQ (reference sequence).

J is TRBJ2-1 and V is TRBV5-4, with TRBD2 identical over 7 bases. The V segment lost 0 bases and the J segment 6 bases; nucleotides outside the gene matches: 6. Germline-derived CDR1 and CDR2 are SGHNT and YYREEE (reference sequence). The CDR3 sequence is 15 residues long. The CDR3 coding sequence is TGTGCCAGCAGCTTGGGAGCGGGGACCATCAATGAGCAGTTCTTC. Protein sequence: CASSLGAGTINEQFF.

The V and J genes are TRBV11-3 and TRBJ2-1, with 7 bases fitting TRBD1. V gave up 0 bases and J gave up 7 bases; unmatched junction bases: 12. The CDR3 contains 17 residues. CDR1 and CDR2 from the germline V gene are SGHNT and YENEEA. In DNA, the CDR3 is TGTGCCAGCAGCTTAGACCGGACAGGCCTACTACAGAATGAGCAGTTCTTC. It yields the protein CASSLDRTGLLQNEQFF.

The chain links TRBV10-3 to TRBJ2-2; D may be TRBD1 or TRBD2 (5 bases each). This CDR3 has 15 amino acids. Germline V gene data show CDR1 as ENHRY and CDR2 as SYGVKD. V was trimmed by 7 bases and J by 1 base, leaving 13 bases between them. The CDR3 is CAINLGTVNTGELFF. The CDR3 DNA reads as TGTGCCATCAACCTCGGGACGGTGAACACCGGGGAGCTGTTTTTT.

This chain links TRBV30 with TRBJ2-5, with 7 bases that match TRBD1. J lost 4 bases, V lost 0 bases, and 11 bases had no gene match. The germline gives CDR1 GTSNPN, CDR2 SVGIG (reference sequence). This CDR3 contains 16 residues. The CDR3 loop is CAWSVLGGLKLETQYF. DNA of the CDR3: TGTGCCTGGAGTGTACTAGGGGGCCTTAAATTAGAGACCCAGTACTTC.

The rearrangement uses TRBV25-1 and TRBJ2-5; D not resolved. Trimming cost V 4 bases and J 3 bases, with 6 bases left between them. The germline V gene has CDR1 MGHDK and CDR2 SYGVNS. This CDR3 contains 12 residues. CDR3 nucleotide sequence: TGTGCCAGCAGTGGTAGGGAAGAGACCCAGTACTTC. Translating it yields CASSGREETQYF.

V and J are TRBV6-1 and TRBJ2-1; D uncertain. Germline V gives CDR1 MNHNS, CDR2 SASEGT. This CDR3 spans 16 amino acids. Deletions cut 1 base from V and 0 bases from J, with 10 bases between. CDR3 coding DNA: TGTGCCAGCAGTGAAGGGGCCCTGAGCTCCTACAATGAGCAGTTCTTC. Translated, it gives CASSEGALSSYNEQFF.

V gene TRBV21-1 combines with J gene TRBJ2-4; TRBD2 is the table's D call and was not checked against the DNA. TRBV21-1 is a pseudogene locus. The CDR3 extends over 22 amino acids. CDR3 coding DNA: TGTGCCAGCAGCAAATTAGCGGGGATCCTCAAAACCAAGAAACTAGCCAAAAACATTCAGTACTTC. It codes for CASSKLAGILKTKKLAKNIQYF.

CDR3 nucleotide sequence: TGTGCCAGCCAGAGCAGCGTCTCTGGAAACACCATATATTTT. As protein: CASQSSVSGNTIYF. This chain connects TRBV7-9 to TRBJ1-3, with no clear D. Trimming removed 8 bases at V and 0 bases at J, with 11 bases between. CDR3 size: 14 residues. Germline CDR1 SEHNR, CDR2 FQNEAQ (reference sequence). The variable domain in full, with the rest retrieved from reference TRBV7-9 and TRBJ1-3, is DTGVSQNPRHKITKRGQNVTFRCDPISEHNRLYWYRQTLGQGPEFLTYFQNEAQLEKSRLLSDRFSAERPKGSFSTLEIQRTEQGDSAMYLCASQSSVSGNTIYFGEGSWLTVV.

This chain joins TRBV4-2 and TRBJ2-2; 9 positions match TRBD1. Unmatched junction bases numbered 7, after V lost 4 bases and J lost 7 bases. CDR3 size: 15 residues. CDR1 and CDR2 from the germline V gene are LGHNA and YNFKEQ. CDR3 DNA sequence: TGTGCCAGCAGCCCACGGGACAGGGCTAACGGGGAGCTGTTTTTT. Residues: CASSPRDRANGELFF.